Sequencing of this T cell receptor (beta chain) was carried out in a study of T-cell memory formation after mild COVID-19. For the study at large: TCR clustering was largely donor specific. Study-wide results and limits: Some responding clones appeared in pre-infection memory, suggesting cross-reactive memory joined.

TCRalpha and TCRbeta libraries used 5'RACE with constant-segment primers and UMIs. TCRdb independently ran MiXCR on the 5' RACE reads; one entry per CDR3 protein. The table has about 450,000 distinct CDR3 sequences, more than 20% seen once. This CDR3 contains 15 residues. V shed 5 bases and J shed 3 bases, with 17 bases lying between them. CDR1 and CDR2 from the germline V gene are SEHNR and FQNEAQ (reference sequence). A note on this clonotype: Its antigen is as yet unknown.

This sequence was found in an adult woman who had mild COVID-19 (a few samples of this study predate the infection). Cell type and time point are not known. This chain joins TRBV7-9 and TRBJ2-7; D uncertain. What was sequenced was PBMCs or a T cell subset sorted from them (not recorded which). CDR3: CASSQPEQALYEQYF. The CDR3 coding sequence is TGTGCCAGCAGCCAGCCGGAGCAAGCCCTCTACGAGCAGTACTTC.